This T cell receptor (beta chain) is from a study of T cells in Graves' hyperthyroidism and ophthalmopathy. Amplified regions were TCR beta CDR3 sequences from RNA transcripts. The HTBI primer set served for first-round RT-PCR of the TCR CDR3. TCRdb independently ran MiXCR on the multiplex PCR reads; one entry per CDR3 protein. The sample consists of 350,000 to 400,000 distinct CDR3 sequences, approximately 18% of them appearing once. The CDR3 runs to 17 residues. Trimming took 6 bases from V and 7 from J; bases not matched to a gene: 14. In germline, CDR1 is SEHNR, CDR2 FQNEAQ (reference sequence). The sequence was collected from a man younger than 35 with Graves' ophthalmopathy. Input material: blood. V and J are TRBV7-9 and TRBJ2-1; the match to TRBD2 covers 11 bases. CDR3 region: CASSRDSSGGQVNEQFF. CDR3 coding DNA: TGTGCCAGCAGTCGGGACTCTAGCGGGGGGCAGGTTAATGAGCAGTTCTTC.